The subject of this entry is one T cell receptor beta chain. These data come from a study of T cell changes during pregnancy in multiple sclerosis. The V end lost 1 base, the J end lost 5 bases, and 18 bases lay between the germline ends. Per the germline V gene, CDR1 is GTSNPN and CDR2 is SVGIG (reference sequence). The CDR3 covers 15 residues. Using immunoSEQ multiplex PCR, the repertoire was profiled, and TCRdb retains in-frame clones only, with some absent. The sample shows about 35,000 clones, over 85% of them seen only once. The chain uses TRBV30 and TRBJ2-7, with D possibly TRBD1 on 6 matching bases. Sequenced here: peripheral blood, sampled in the third trimester of pregnancy. This receptor was obtained from a female donor in good health, enrolled as a control in a pregnancy study. DNA of the CDR3: TGTGCCTGGAGTGGCCCCCAGGGGATACTTCACGAGCAGTACTTC. It codes for CAWSGPQGILHEQYF.